This T cell receptor (beta chain) was identified in a study of neurological immune-mediated disorders. Synthesis of cDNA was performed by 5'RACE using 10-nucleotide random UMIs. TCRdb reprocessed the 5' RACE reads via MiXCR and lists one record per CDR3 protein. This sample has about 38,000 distinct CDR3 sequences, with around 10% found just once. The J segment lost 8 bases and the V segment lost 3 bases, leaving 9 bases of the junction unmatched. Germline CDR1 SGHRS, CDR2 YFSETQ. This CDR3 comprises 14 residues. Study-level points and caveats: Levels of TCR clonal expansion peaked in HTLV-1-associated myelopathy and reached their lowest in multiple sclerosis, under those of healthy controls. No CDR3 amino acid sequences recurred among expanded clones across subjects, suggesting private repertoires in all groups.

Noted time point: technical triplicate 1. This clonotype came up many times. The antigen remains unidentified. This TCR derives from a man between 60 and 75 years old with HTLV-1-associated myelopathy (HAM/TSP). J is TRBJ1-1 and V is TRBV5-1; 8 bases map to TRBD1. The specimen was PBMCs. The CDR3 spells CASSWTGPREEAFF. The CDR3 coding sequence is TGCGCCAGCAGCTGGACAGGGCCGCGGGAGGAAGCTTTCTTT.